The sequence of this T cell receptor beta chain was determined in a study of CD8 T cells in ankylosing spondylitis. The study's findings and limits: Disease-linked clones were CD8+ and relatively rare in peripheral blood. Significantly higher representation of disease-linked clones was reported for matched ankylosing spondylitis synovial fluid. Ankylosing spondylitis blood seemed to carry a telltale TCR beta motif made of several highly homologous variants.

The germline V gene encodes CDR1 SGHRS and CDR2 YFSETQ. Trimming took 0 bases from V and 4 from J, leaving 7 bases between them. The length of the CDR3 is 13 residues. This clonotype was recorded many times. The antigen is not known. Construction of TCR beta libraries was performed using quantitative 5'-RACE with molecular barcodes. Each CDR3 protein gets one entry after TCRdb re-called the 5' RACE reads with MiXCR. The sample consists of about 460,000 distinct CDR3 sequences, 5.3% of them appearing once. This clonotype was sampled from a male donor with ankylosing spondylitis. Sequencing was carried out using blood, either unsorted or a sorted T cell fraction (not recorded which). The chain is built from TRBV5-1 and TRBJ2-5, with D unclear. CDR3 sequence: CASSLDLGETQYF. The CDR3 DNA follows: TGCGCCAGCAGCTTGGATTTGGGAGAGACCCAGTACTTC.